This paragraph covers one TCR beta chain sequence. Germline V CDR1 and CDR2: SGHRS, YFSETQ. V was clipped by 4 bases and J by 2 bases, with 13 bases between them. This CDR3 has 14 amino acids. Libraries were prepared by immunoSEQ multiplex PCR; TCRdb keeps only in-frame clonotypes and omits some of them. Found here are around 210,000 clones, 70% to 90% of them singletons; the top ten hold 4.5% to 5.5%. The record originates from a study of blood T cell repertoires in COVID-19. The rearrangement links TRBV5-1 to TRBJ2-7; D remains ambiguous. Input material: peripheral blood. This clonotype originated in a middle-aged man with COVID-19, enrolled during active disease. The CDR3: CASSLGNRAYEQYF. CDR3 coding DNA: TGCGCCAGCAGCCTCGGAAACCGGGCCTACGAGCAGTACTTC.